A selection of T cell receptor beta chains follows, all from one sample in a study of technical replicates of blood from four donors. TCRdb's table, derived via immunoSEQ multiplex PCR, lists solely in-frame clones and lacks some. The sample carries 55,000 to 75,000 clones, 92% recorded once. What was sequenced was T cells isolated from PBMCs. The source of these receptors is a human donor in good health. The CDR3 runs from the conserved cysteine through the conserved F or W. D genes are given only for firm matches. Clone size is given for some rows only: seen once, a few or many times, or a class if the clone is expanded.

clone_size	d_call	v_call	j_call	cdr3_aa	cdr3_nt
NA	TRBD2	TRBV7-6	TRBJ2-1	CASRAGTSGDNEQFF	TGTGCCAGCAGAGCCGGGACTAGCGGCGACAATGAGCAGTTCTTC
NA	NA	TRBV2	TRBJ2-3	CASSGGGMGDTQYF	TGTGCCAGCAGTGGGGGCGGGATGGGGGATACGCAGTATTTT
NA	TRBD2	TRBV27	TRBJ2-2	CASSLSYSGSSIGELFF	TGTGCCAGCAGTTTATCCTATAGCGGGAGTTCTATCGGGGAGCTGTTTTTT
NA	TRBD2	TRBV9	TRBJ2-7	CASSEGGRAYEQYF	TGTGCCAGCAGCGAGGGAGGGCGGGCTTACGAGCAGTACTTC
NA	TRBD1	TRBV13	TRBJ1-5	CASSFGQGANQPQHF	TGTGCCAGCAGCTTCGGACAGGGGGCCAACCAGCCCCAGCATTTT
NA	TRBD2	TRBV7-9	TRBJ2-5	CASSSTGTREETQYF	TGTGCCAGCAGCTCAACAGGGACTAGGGAAGAGACCCAGTACTTC
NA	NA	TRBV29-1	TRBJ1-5	CSVCLDSNQPQHF	TGCAGCGTTTGTTTAGATAGCAATCAGCCCCAGCATTTT
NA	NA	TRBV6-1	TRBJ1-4	CASSEVLTNEKLFF	TGTGCCAGCAGTGAAGTTCTGACTAATGAAAAACTGTTTTTT
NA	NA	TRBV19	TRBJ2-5	CASSIDHTSGGTQYF	TGTGCCAGTAGTATAGATCATACTTCTGGAGGGACCCAGTACTTC
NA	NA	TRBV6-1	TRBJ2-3	CASSDPGVLADTQYF	TGTGCCAGCAGTGACCCAGGGGTGCTAGCAGATACGCAGTATTTT
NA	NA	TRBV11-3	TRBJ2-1	CASNPDGQRAVNEQFF	TGTGCCAGCAACCCGGACGGACAACGGGCTGTCAATGAGCAGTTCTTC
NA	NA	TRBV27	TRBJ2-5	CASSNLLQETQYF	TGTGCCAGCAGTAATCTACTTCAAGAGACCCAGTACTTC
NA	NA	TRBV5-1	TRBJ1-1	CASSPGRTTNTEAFF	TGCGCCAGCAGCCCAGGTAGGACAACGAACACTGAAGCTTTCTTT
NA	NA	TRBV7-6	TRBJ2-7	CASSFIYEQYF	TGTGCCAGCAGCTTTATATACGAGCAGTACTTC
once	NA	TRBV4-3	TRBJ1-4	CASSQDAAGLSEKLFF	TGCGCCAGCAGCCAAGATGCGGCCGGTTTAAGTGAAAAACTGTTTTTT
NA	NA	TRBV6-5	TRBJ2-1	CASSYSKGTRVEQFF	TGTGCCAGCAGTTACTCGAAAGGGACAAGGGTAGAGCAGTTCTTC
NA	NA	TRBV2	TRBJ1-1	CASSEEFGQLEAFF	TGTGCCAGCAGTGAAGAGTTCGGACAGCTTGAAGCTTTCTTT
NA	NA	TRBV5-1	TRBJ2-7	CASSLAGRPYEQYF	TGCGCCAGCAGCTTGGCCGGCAGGCCATACGAGCAGTACTTC
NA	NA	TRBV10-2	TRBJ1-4	CASVEDVQEKLFF	TGCGCCAGCGTGGAGGACGTCCAGGAAAAACTGTTTTTT
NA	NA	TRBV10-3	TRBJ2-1	CAISGGRAELEQFF	TGTGCCATCAGTGGCGGGCGCGCGGAGTTAGAGCAGTTCTTC
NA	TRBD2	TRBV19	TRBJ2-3	CASSTGLAVSTDTQYF	TGTGCCAGTAGTACGGGACTAGCGGTTAGCACAGATACGCAGTATTTT
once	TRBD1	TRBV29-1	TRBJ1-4	CSVSRGQGGEKLFF	TGCAGCGTTTCCCGGGGACAGGGGGGTGAAAAACTGTTTTTT
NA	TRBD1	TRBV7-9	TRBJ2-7	CASTEDRVSYEQYF	TGTGCCAGCACCGAGGACAGGGTCTCCTACGAGCAGTACTTC
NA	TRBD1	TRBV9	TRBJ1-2	CASSDGGQGFYGYTF	TGTGCCAGCAGCGACGGCGGACAGGGTTTCTATGGCTACACCTTC
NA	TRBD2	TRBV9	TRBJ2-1	CASSAPGLAGEQFF	TGTGCCAGCAGCGCTCCTGGGCTAGCGGGTGAGCAGTTCTTC
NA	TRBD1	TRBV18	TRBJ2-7	CASSPMGQGQYF	TGTGCCAGCTCACCAATGGGACAGGGCCAGTACTTC
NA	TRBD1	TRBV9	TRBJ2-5	CASSVVGQHPQETQYF	TGTGCCAGCAGCGTAGTGGGACAGCATCCCCAAGAGACCCAGTACTTC
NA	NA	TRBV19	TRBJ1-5	CASSMQSNQPQHF	TGTGCCAGTAGTATGCAGAGCAATCAGCCCCAGCATTTT
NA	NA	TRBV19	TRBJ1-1	CASSERGNTEAFF	TGTGCCAGTAGTGAACGGGGTAACACTGAAGCTTTCTTT
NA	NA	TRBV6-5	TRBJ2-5	CASSGFLSQETQYF	TGTGCCAGCTCCGGGTTTCTTTCCCAAGAGACCCAGTACTTC
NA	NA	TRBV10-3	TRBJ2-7	CAISGRGYEQYF	TGTGCCATCAGTGGGAGGGGCTACGAGCAGTACTTC
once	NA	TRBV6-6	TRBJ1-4	CASSYSTATNEKLFF	TGTGCCAGCAGTTACTCGACAGCAACTAATGAAAAACTGTTTTTT
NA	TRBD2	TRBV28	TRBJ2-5	CASRGGTRQETQYF	TGTGCCAGCAGGGGAGGGACTAGGCAAGAGACCCAGTACTTC
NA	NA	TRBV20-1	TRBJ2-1	CSGGIYEQFF	TGCAGTGGAGGGATTTATGAGCAGTTCTTC
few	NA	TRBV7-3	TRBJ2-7	CASSFSGGYEQYF	TGTGCCAGCAGCTTTTCAGGGGGGTACGAGCAGTACTTC
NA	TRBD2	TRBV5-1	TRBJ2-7	CASSFSGSSEQYF	TGCGCCAGCAGCTTCAGCGGGAGTAGCGAGCAGTACTTC
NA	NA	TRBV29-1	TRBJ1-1	CSVEVTRDTEAFF	TGCAGCGTTGAAGTTACCCGGGACACTGAAGCTTTCTTT
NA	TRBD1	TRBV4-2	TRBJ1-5	CASRTWTGGQPQHF	TGTGCCAGCAGGACTTGGACAGGGGGTCAGCCCCAGCATTTT
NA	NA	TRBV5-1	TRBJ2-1	CASQEGGTENNEQFF	TGCGCCAGCCAAGAGGGCGGGACGGAAAACAATGAGCAGTTCTTC
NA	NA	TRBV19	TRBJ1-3	CASTSGSAGNTIYF	TGTGCCAGTACCTCAGGGTCCGCTGGAAACACCATATATTTT
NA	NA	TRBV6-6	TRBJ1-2	CASRTGSGGYTF	TGTGCCAGCAGGACAGGATCCGGGGGCTACACCTTC
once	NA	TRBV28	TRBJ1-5	CASRAANQPQHF	TGTGCCAGCAGGGCAGCGAATCAGCCCCAGCATTTT
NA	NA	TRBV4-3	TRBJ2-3	CASSQVQGVTDTQYF	TGCGCCAGCAGCCAAGTACAGGGCGTCACAGATACGCAGTATTTT
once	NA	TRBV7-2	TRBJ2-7	CASSLGRVSGSYEQYF	TGTGCCAGCAGTTTAGGTAGGGTTAGCGGCTCCTACGAGCAGTACTTC
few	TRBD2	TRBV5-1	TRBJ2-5	CASTPLQTSGSETQYF	TGCGCCAGCACCCCGCTGCAGACTAGCGGGAGCGAGACCCAGTACTTC
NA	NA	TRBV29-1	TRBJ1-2	CSVEEYGFGGYTF	TGCAGCGTTGAAGAATACGGGTTCGGAGGCTACACCTTC